This TCR beta chain appears in the sequencing data of a study of early stage breast cancer tumors. Notes on the study in general: Enriched TCRB sequences shared across patients were mostly commonly generated sequences.

With respect to this clone: Antigen unknown.

Clones were read by immunoSEQ multiplex PCR, and TCRdb kept only the in-frame ones, dropping some. The sample consists of 45,000 to 60,000 clones, around 90% of them appearing once. V trimming: 5 bases; J trimming: 4 bases; junction bases outside the gene matches: 5. Germline V lookup: CDR1 LNHDA, CDR2 SQIVND (reference sequence). The CDR3 has 14 amino acids. This chain uses TRBV19 with TRBJ2-1; TRBD2 agrees at 7 bases. Sequenced sample: blood. The sequence was collected from a person aged 70 to 85 with breast cancer. In nucleotides, the CDR3 is TGTGCCAGTAGTTTGGGAGGGAGATACAATGAGCAGTTCTTC. Translating it yields CASSLGGRYNEQFF.